This T cell receptor beta chain was captured by sequencing in a study of PD-1 blockade in classical Hodgkin lymphoma. Study results and limitations: TCR diversity at baseline was reported to be reduced in newly diagnosed patients relative to healthy donors.

Time point defined: cycle 4 day 1 (C4D1), after 6 weeks of nivolumab. There was relapse after autologous stem cell transplantation in every patient, and there was variation in brentuximab vedotin exposure. CD4+ T cells were purified from thawed PBMCs by negative selection. The CDR3 is 15 residues long. V lost 7 bases to trimming and J lost 2 bases, with 15 bases between them. Germline values: CDR1 KGHSH, CDR2 LQKENI. Concerning this clone itself: Its target is not known.

Using immunoSEQ multiplex PCR, the repertoire was profiled, and TCRdb retains in-frame clones only, with some absent. This repertoire shows about 27,000 clones, approximately 89% found once; its top ten account for around 2.4%. This specimen was CD4+ T cells from blood, taken before the fourth cycle of nivolumab. This chain joins TRBV18 and TRBJ2-1, with TRBD2 as a possible D gene (7 bases). The TCR was taken from a human donor with classical Hodgkin lymphoma. The CDR3 sequence: CASLPGGAAYNEQFF. The CDR3 nucleotides are TGTGCCAGCTTACCTGGGGGGGCGGCCTACAATGAGCAGTTCTTC.